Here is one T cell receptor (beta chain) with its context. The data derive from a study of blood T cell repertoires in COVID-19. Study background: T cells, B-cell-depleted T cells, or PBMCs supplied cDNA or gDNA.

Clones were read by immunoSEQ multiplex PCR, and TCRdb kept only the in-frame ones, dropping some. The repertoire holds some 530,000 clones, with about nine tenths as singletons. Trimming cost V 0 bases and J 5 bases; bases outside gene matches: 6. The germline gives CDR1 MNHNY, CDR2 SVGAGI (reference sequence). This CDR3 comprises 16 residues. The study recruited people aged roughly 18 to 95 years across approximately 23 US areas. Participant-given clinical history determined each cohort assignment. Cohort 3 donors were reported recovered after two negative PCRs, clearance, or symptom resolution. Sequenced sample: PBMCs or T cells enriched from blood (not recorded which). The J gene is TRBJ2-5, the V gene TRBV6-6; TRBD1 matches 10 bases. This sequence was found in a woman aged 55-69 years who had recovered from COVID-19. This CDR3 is CASSYSQTGGRETQYF. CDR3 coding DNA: TGTGCCAGCAGTTACTCGCAGACAGGGGGCCGGGAGACCCAGTACTTC.